The 10 T cell receptor beta chains reported below all come from one sample, sequenced in a study of blood T cells in healthy people across ages. Using a J-beta primer mix together with a sample-barcoded 5' primer, a second PCR was run for roughly 6 to 12 cycles. TCRdb ran MiXCR on the 5' RACE reads and lists one entry per CDR3 protein. The data contain over a million distinct CDR3 sequences, more than 40% of them singletons. The specimen was blood. These receptors originate from a woman in her sixties or seventies in good health.

The J gene is TRBJ2-7, the V gene TRBV29-1, with TRBD1 matching 10 bases. Germline values: CDR1 SQVTM, CDR2 ANQGSEA. V lost 7 bases to trimming and J lost 5 bases; unmatched junction nucleotides: 5. The CDR3 sequence is 12 residues long. DNA for the CDR3: TGCAGCGCGGGACAGGGGCCCCACGAGCAGTACTTC. Translating gives CSAGQGPHEQYF.

This clonotype was detected a few times. The chain carries TRBV27 and TRBJ1-2; 8 bases agree with TRBD1. Germline CDR1 and CDR2: MNHEY and SMNVEV (reference sequence). Germline trimming cut 5 bases from V and 7 bases from J; bases unmatched to any gene: 6. CDR3 size: 13 residues. This CDR3 is CASSTGQGRGYTF. CDR3 nucleotides: TGTGCCAGCAGTACTGGACAGGGACGTGGCTACACCTTC.

V is TRBV6-1 and J is TRBJ1-1; D is unclear. The germline V and J ends were trimmed by 11 bases and 2 bases, with 15 bases remaining between them. Per germline, CDR1 MNHNS and CDR2 SASEGT. The CDR3 spans 13 residues. The CDR3 reads CAGQAGGNTEAFF. CDR3 coding DNA: TGTGCCGGCCAAGCGGGCGGAAACACTGAAGCTTTCTTT.

The chain couples TRBV9 to TRBJ2-5, with a tentative D call TRBD1 (6 bases). Germline CDR1 and CDR2: SGDLS and YYNGEE. The CDR3 loop spans 13 amino acids. Between the trimmed V and J ends, which lost 2 bases and 11 bases, there was a span of 16 bases. In DNA, the CDR3 is TGTGCCAGCAGCGTTCGGGTCAGGGGTGGGCAGTACTTC. Its translation is CASSVRVRGGQYF.

A few counts support this clonotype. This chain joins TRBV13 and TRBJ1-2; maybe TRBD1 (5 bases). Germline assignment: CDR1 PRHDT and CDR2 FYEKMQ (reference sequence). This CDR3 has 14 amino acids. V was clipped by 5 bases and J by 4 bases, with 14 bases between them. The CDR3 DNA is TGTGCCAGCAGCCGGCGACAGTTGGGCTATGGCTACACCTTC. The encoded protein is CASSRRQLGYGYTF.

V is TRBV20-1 and J is TRBJ2-5; TRBD2 agrees at 11 bases. With the DNA end fitting TRBJ2-7 better, the J assignment may be wrong. The CDR3 totals 14 residues. Germline V gene data show CDR1 as DFQATT and CDR2 as SNEGSKA (reference sequence). The CDR3: CSASLTSGRGEQYF. The CDR3 region has the DNA TGCAGTGCTAGTCTAACTAGCGGGAGAGGCGAGCAGTACTTC.

This sequence joins TRBV5-6 and TRBJ2-5; 12 positions match TRBD1. The J call is uncertain, as TRBJ2-7 better fits the DNA end. Germline lookup yields CDR1 SGHDT and CDR2 YYEEEE. CDR3 length: 15 amino acids. The CDR3 sequence: CASSFIGTGGVEQYF. CDR3 sequence (DNA): TGTGCCAGCAGCTTTATTGGGACAGGGGGCGTCGAGCAGTACTTC.

This chain links TRBV12-3 or TRBV12-4 with TRBJ2-1; D perhaps matches TRBD1 (6 bases). The CDR3 has 17 amino acids. V lost 0 bases, J lost 3 bases, and 15 bases lay in between. The CDR3 DNA reads as TGTGCCAGCAGTTTAGCGCTTTCGGACAGCAGCTACAATGAGCAGTTCTTC. Protein sequence: CASSLALSDSSYNEQFF.

This clonotype came up many times. The chain carries TRBV6-1 and TRBJ2-3, with TRBD2 identical over 8 bases. The CDR3 is made up of 14 amino acids. After removal of 7 bases from V and 2 bases from J, the junction contained 5 bases not matched to a gene. Germline V gene data show CDR1 as MNHNS and CDR2 as SASEGT. The chain's CDR3 is CASKLAEATDTQYF. The CDR3 bases are TGTGCCAGCAAACTAGCGGAGGCCACAGATACGCAGTATTTT.

Many counts were recorded for this clonotype. J is TRBJ2-7 and V is TRBV29-1, with 7 positions matching TRBD1. CDR3 length equals 13 residues. Germline V lookup: CDR1 SQVTM, CDR2 ANQGSEA. The V segment lost 1 base and the J segment 2 bases; nucleotides outside the gene matches: 2. The CDR3 DNA is TGCAGCGTTGAAGCCAGGGGGACCTACGAGCAGTACTTC. Translated, it gives CSVEARGTYEQYF.